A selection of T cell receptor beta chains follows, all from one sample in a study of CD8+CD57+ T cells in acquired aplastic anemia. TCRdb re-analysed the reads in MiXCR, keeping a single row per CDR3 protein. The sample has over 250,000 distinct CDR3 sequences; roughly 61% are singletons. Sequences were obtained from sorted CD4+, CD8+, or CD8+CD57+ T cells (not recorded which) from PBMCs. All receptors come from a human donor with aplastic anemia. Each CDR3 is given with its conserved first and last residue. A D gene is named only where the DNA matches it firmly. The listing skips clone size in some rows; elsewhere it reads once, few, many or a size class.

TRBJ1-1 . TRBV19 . CASSPQDTPNTEAFF TGTGCCAGTAGTCCCCAGGACACCCCAAACACTGAAGCTTTCTTT
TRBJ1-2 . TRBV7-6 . CASSLAAPANYGYTF TGTGCCAGCAGCTTAGCGGCACCGGCTAACTATGGCTACACCTTC
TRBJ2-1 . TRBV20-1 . CSARGGGKYNEQFF TGCAGTGCTAGAGGTGGAGGGAAGTACAATGAGCAGTTCTTC
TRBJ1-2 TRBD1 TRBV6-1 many CASRFNSGTVYGYTF TGTGCCAGCAGATTTAATTCCGGGACAGTCTATGGCTACACCTTC
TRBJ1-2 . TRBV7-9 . CASSPREGSRYGYTF TGTGCCAGCAGCCCCAGGGAGGGATCGCGTTATGGCTACACCTTC
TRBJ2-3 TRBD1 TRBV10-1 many CASRGQGAVIDTQYF TGCGCCAGCAGAGGCCAGGGGGCCGTAATAGATACGCAGTATTTT
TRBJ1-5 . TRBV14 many CASSHSDNQPQHF TGTGCCAGCAGCCATTCGGACAATCAGCCCCAGCATTTT
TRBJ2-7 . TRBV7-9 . CASSLAPAGPDEQYF TGTGCCAGCAGCTTAGCCCCAGCAGGGCCCGACGAGCAGTACTTC
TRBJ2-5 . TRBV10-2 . CASSESKGLGGRDQETQYF TGCGCCAGCAGTGAGTCAAAAGGGCTCGGGGGCCGTGACCAAGAGACCCAGTACTTC
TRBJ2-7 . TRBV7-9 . CASSPRGGKRSYEQYF TGTGCCAGCAGCCCGCGTGGTGGCAAGCGCTCCTACGAGCAGTACTTC
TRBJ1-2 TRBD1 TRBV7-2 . CASSLELGRGKGYTF TGTGCCAGCAGCTTAGAGTTGGGCAGGGGGAAAGGCTACACCTTC
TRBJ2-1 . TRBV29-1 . CSVWQGRNEQFF TGCAGCGTTTGGCAGGGCAGGAATGAGCAGTTCTTC
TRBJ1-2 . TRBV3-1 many CASSQADRGKWGYTF TGTGCCAGCAGCCAAGCGGACAGAGGAAAATGGGGCTACACCTTC
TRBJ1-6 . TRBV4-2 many CASSQDGTGRSPLHF TGTGCCAGCAGCCAAGACGGCACAGGGCGATCACCCCTCCACTTT
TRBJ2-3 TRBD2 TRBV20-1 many CSSRGPAGGTDTQYF TGCAGTTCCCGCGGCCCGGCGGGAGGCACAGATACGCAGTATTTT
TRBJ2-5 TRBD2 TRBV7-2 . CASSLVGLAGQETQYF TGTGCCAGCAGCTTAGTTGGGCTAGCGGGCCAAGAGACCCAGTACTTC
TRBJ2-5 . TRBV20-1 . CSASLSEGRQETQYF TGCAGTGCTAGCCTATCGGAGGGGCGACAAGAGACCCAGTACTTC
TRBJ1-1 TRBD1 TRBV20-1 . CSARDRQGAGNTEAFF TGCAGTGCTAGAGATCGACAGGGGGCCGGTAACACTGAAGCTTTCTTT
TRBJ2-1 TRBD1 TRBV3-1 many CASKTGTARNEQFF TGTGCCAGCAAAACCGGGACAGCACGCAATGAGCAGTTCTTC
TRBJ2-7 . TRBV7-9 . CASSPPGQGYEQYF TGTGCCAGCAGCCCCCCGGGGCAGGGCTACGAGCAGTACTTC
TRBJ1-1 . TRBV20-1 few CSARYRTEAFF TGCAGTGCTAGGTATCGGACTGAAGCTTTCTTT
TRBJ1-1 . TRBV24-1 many CATSWGLRNTEAFF TGTGCCACCAGTTGGGGGCTTCGCAACACTGAAGCTTTCTTT
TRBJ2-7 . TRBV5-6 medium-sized CASSLDPGSYEQYF TGTGCCAGCAGCTTGGACCCCGGGTCCTACGAGCAGTACTTC
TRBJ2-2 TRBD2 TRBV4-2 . CASSQVRTSVEDGELFF TGTGCCAGCAGCCAAGTCCGGACTAGCGTCGAAGACGGGGAGCTGTTTTTT
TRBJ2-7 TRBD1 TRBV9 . CASSPGTGTVTYEQYF TGTGCCAGCAGCCCAGGGACCGGGACAGTAACCTACGAGCAGTACTTC
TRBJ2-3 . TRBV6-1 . CASSEGTEDTQYF TGTGCCAGCAGTGAAGGTACAGAGGATACGCAGTATTTT
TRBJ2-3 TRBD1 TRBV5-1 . CASTFQGAQTDTQYF TGCGCCAGCACTTTTCAGGGGGCGCAAACAGATACGCAGTATTTT
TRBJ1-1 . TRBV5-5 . CASSLAEFFEAFF TGTGCCAGCAGCTTGGCTGAGTTCTTTGAAGCTTTCTTT
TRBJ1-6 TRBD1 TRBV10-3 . CAISDGTGERSPLHF TGTGCCATCAGTGATGGGACAGGGGAACGTTCACCCCTCCACTTT
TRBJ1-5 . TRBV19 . CASSEGASNQPQHF TGTGCCAGTAGCGAAGGGGCGAGCAATCAGCCCCAGCATTTT
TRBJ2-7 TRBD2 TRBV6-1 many CASSESASGRAYEQYF TGTGCCAGCAGTGAATCGGCTAGCGGGAGGGCCTACGAGCAGTACTTC
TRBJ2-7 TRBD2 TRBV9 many CASSPSSGGGRSYEQYF TGTGCCAGCAGCCCCTCATCGGGGGGGGGCCGCTCCTACGAGCAGTACTTC
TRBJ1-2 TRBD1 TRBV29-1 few CSGLTGESGYTF TGCAGCGGGCTCACAGGGGAGAGTGGCTACACCTTC
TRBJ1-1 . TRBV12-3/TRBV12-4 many CASSFRQVGEAFF TGTGCCAGCAGTTTCCGACAAGTTGGTGAAGCTTTCTTT
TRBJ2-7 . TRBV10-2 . CASSLAAYNEQYF TGCGCCAGCAGTTTAGCAGCCTACAACGAGCAGTACTTC
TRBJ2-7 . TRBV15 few CATSRDRALQGREQYF TGTGCCACCAGCAGAGATCGTGCACTACAGGGCCGGGAGCAGTACTTC
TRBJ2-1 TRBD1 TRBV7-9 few CASSLAGTVNNEQFF TGTGCCAGCAGCCTAGCCGGGACAGTTAACAATGAGCAGTTCTTC
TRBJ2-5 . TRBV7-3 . CASSRSAGRFHTQYF TGTGCTAGCAGTCGTTCGGCCGGGCGTTTCCATACCCAGTACTTC
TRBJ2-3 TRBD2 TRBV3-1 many CASSQETSSYTDTQYF TGTGCCAGCAGCCAAGAGACTAGCTCATACACAGATACGCAGTATTTT
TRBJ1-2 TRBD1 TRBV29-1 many CSVGGTGFFTF TGCAGCGTTGGCGGGACAGGGTTCTTCACCTTC
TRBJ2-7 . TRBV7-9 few CASSLNTYEQYF TGTGCCAGCAGCCTCAACACGTACGAGCAGTACTTC
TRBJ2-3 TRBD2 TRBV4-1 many CASSQGREWGDTQYF TGCGCCAGCAGCCAAGGGCGGGAGTGGGGTGATACGCAGTATTTT
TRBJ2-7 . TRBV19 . CASSKPGGDEQYF TGTGCCAGTAGTAAACCCGGGGGCGACGAGCAGTACTTC
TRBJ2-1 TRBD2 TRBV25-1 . CASRASGSVNEQFF TGTGCCAGCAGAGCTAGCGGGAGTGTCAATGAGCAGTTCTTC
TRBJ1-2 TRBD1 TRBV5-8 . CASSWSPTQGYGYTF TGTGCCAGCAGCTGGTCCCCCACACAGGGGTATGGCTACACCTTC
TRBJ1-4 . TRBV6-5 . CASSYSGAAEKLFF TGTGCCAGCAGTTACTCCGGGGCCGCTGAAAAACTGTTTTTT
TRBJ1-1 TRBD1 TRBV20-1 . CSARRGQGTFF TGCAGTGCTAGGAGGGGACAGGGAACTTTCTTT
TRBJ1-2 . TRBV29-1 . CSVDGGQASYGYTF TGCAGCGTTGACGGAGGTCAGGCTAGCTATGGCTACACCTTC
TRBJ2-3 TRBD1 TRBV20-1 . CSAVTGWKDTQYF TGCAGTGCTGTGACAGGGTGGAAGGATACGCAGTATTTT
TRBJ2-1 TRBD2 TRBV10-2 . CASSGWSGTSYNEQFF TGCGCCAGCAGTGGGTGGAGCGGGACCTCCTACAATGAGCAGTTCTTC
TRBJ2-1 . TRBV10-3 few CAIAERYNEQFF TGTGCCATAGCAGAACGCTACAATGAGCAGTTCTTC
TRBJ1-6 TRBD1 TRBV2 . CASSTQGQGNSSPLHF TGTGCCAGCAGTACCCAGGGACAGGGAAATTCCTCACCCCTCCACTTT
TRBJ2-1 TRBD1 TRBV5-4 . CASSYGQAGQFF TGTGCCAGCAGTTATGGACAGGCAGGGCAGTTCTTC
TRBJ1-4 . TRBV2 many CASSTEMAAEKLFF TGTGCCAGCAGTACCGAGATGGCAGCTGAAAAACTGTTTTTT
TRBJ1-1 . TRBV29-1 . CSGGGTEAFF TGCAGCGGAGGGGGCACTGAAGCTTTCTTT
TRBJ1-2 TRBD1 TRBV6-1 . CASSTGQFYGYTF TGTGCCAGCAGTACGGGACAGTTCTATGGCTACACCTTC